This T cell receptor (beta chain) was documented in a study of identifying expanded T cells in peripheral blood. The study, taken as a whole, reports: Differentially abundant clones: 0.95 to 1.5 between replicates, around 17 at 2 to 3 weeks, around 19 at four. Roughly two-week clone count variance significantly increased as total template count grew.

Measured with immunoSEQ multiplex PCR; TCRdb has only the in-frame clones, and not every one. This sample has under 95,000 clones; 70% to 90% occur once, and the top ten carry around 2.7%. As to this clone: The antigen is unknown.

Healthy donors had no documented immune events, such as infections, while sampled. V lost 2 bases and J lost 2, with 10 bases in between. The CDR3 is 14 residues long. Per the germline V gene, CDR1 is MNHEY and CDR2 is SMNVEV (reference sequence). The chain combines TRBV27 with TRBJ2-7, with D perhaps being TRBD1 or TRBD2 (5 bases each). The sequenced sample was blood. This clonotype was obtained from a person aged 18 to 75 in good health. The CDR3 DNA reads TGTGCCAGCAGTTTACGGCAGGGACCCTACGAGCAGTACTTC. It is translated as CASSLRQGPYEQYF.